One and the same sample provided the 13 T cell receptor beta chains below, sequenced in a study of CD8 T cells in Susac syndrome. cDNA came from around 0.54 to 1 ug RNA primed by random hexamers. Via MiXCR, TCRdb re-called the immunoSEQ multiplex PCR reads, giving one row per CDR3 protein. This sample has approximately 190,000 distinct CDR3 sequences, with around 95% found just once. What was sequenced was CD8+ T cells from PBMCs. The receptors derive from a human donor with Susac syndrome.

This clonotype was seen only once. The chain combines TRBV20-1 with TRBJ1-5; 10 bases agree with TRBD1. This CDR3 has 14 residues. Germline trimming cut 2 bases from V and 6 bases from J; bases unmatched to any gene: 4. Per the germline V gene, CDR1 is DFQATT and CDR2 is SNEGSKA (reference sequence). The CDR3 region has the DNA TGCAGTGCTAGACCAGACAGGGGGCTTCAGCCCCAGCATTTT. Translation: CSARPDRGLQPQHF.

V usage is TRBV9 and J usage is TRBJ2-7; 8 positions agree with TRBD1. V gave up 2 bases and J gave up 3 bases; unmatched junction bases: 1. Germline-derived CDR1 and CDR2 are SGDLS and YYNGEE. This CDR3 is 13 amino acids long. CDR3 bases: TGTGCCAGCAGCGTTGACAGGGGCTACGAGCAGTACTTC. This sequence encodes CASSVDRGYEQYF.

This clonotype was recorded only once. The chain couples TRBV5-1 to TRBJ2-1, with 11 bases that match TRBD2. From germline, CDR1 is SGHRS and CDR2 YFSETQ. J was trimmed by 7 bases and V by 1 base; bases with no gene match: 4. This CDR3 region has 15 residues. The CDR3 reads CASSLTSGSGNEQFF. The CDR3 bases are TGCGCCAGCAGCTTGACTAGCGGGAGCGGGAATGAGCAGTTCTTC.

The rearrangement links TRBV9 to TRBJ2-3, with 8 bases lining up with TRBD1. Germline V CDR1 and CDR2: SGDLS, YYNGEE. The CDR3 length is 15 residues. With 4 bases clipped from V and 4 bases from J, the junction kept 8 bases outside the gene matches. Here the CDR3 reads CASSKDGQGPDTQYF. The CDR3 nucleotides read TGTGCCAGCAGCAAAGATGGACAGGGACCAGATACGCAGTATTTT.

This chain links TRBV3-1 with TRBJ1-5, with 10 bases lining up with TRBD1. V lost 4 bases, J lost 5 bases, and 8 bases stayed unmatched. CDR1 is LGHDT and CDR2 is YNNKEL in the germline V gene (reference sequence). The CDR3 contains 16 residues. CDR3 region: CASSPGTGVVDQPQHF. Here the CDR3 DNA reads TGTGCCAGCAGCCCCGGGACAGGGGTGGTCGATCAGCCCCAGCATTTT.

This sequence joins TRBV2 and TRBJ2-3, with 12 nucleotides matching TRBD2. The CDR3 runs 15 residues. J lost 6 bases, V lost 6 bases, and 7 bases had no gene match. From germline, CDR1 is SNHLY and CDR2 FYNNEI. The CDR3 DNA follows: TGTGCCAGCAGCGAGACTAGCGGGAGACTCGATACGCAGTATTTT. It specifies CASSETSGRLDTQYF.

V is TRBV14 and J is TRBJ2-5; D remains ambiguous. V gave up 0 bases and J gave up 5 bases, with 10 bases separating them. Germline CDR1 SGHDN, CDR2 FVKESK. CDR3 length: 14 amino acids. The CDR3 sequence is CASSQDPSEETQYF. The CDR3, as DNA: TGTGCCAGCAGCCAAGATCCATCGGAGGAGACCCAGTACTTC.

The sample holds one count of this clonotype. V is TRBV2 and J is TRBJ2-1; TRBD1 matches 8 bases. Unmatched junction bases numbered 8, after V lost 7 bases and J lost 0 bases. CDR1 is SNHLY, CDR2 FYNNEI, per germline. This CDR3 region has 16 residues. As DNA, the CDR3 is TGTGCCAGCACTAGAACAGGGGGAAGCTCCTACAATGAGCAGTTCTTC. Amino acids: CASTRTGGSSYNEQFF.

The chain carries TRBV11-2 and TRBJ1-2, with TRBD1 identical over 10 bases. This CDR3 region has 14 residues. The trim removed 4 bases at V and 2 bases at J, leaving 1 base unmatched. CDR1 is SGHAT, CDR2 FQNNGV, per germline. CDR3 loop: CASSSGQGNYGYTF. In nucleotides, the CDR3 is TGTGCCAGCAGCTCGGGACAGGGGAACTATGGCTACACCTTC.

The V and J genes are TRBV30 and TRBJ1-1, with D perhaps matching TRBD1 (5 bases). The length of the CDR3 is 16 residues. With 0 bases removed from V and 4 bases from J, the gap between germline ends came to 18 bases. Germline CDR1 reads GTSNPN; CDR2 reads SVGIG (reference sequence). The CDR3 protein is CAWSVGTLVPGTEAFF. CDR3 bases: TGTGCCTGGAGTGTTGGGACTCTTGTACCAGGCACTGAAGCTTTCTTT.

This chain links TRBV13 with TRBJ2-7, with D possibly matching TRBD2 (6 bases). The length of the CDR3 is 14 residues. V was clipped by 4 bases and J by 1 base, with 11 bases between them. Per germline, CDR1 PRHDT and CDR2 FYEKMQ (reference sequence). The CDR3 reads CASSSLGLSYEQYF. The CDR3 DNA sequence: TGTGCCAGCAGCTCGTTGGGACTTTCCTACGAGCAGTACTTC.

The chain joins TRBV29-1 to TRBJ2-5; 8 bases line up with TRBD1. Per the germline V gene, CDR1 is SQVTM and CDR2 is ANQGSEA. CDR3 length: 14 residues. The ends lost 3 bases at V and 3 bases at J; junction bases unmatched: 6. The CDR3 DNA sequence: TGCAGCGTTGACCCCGGACAGGGAAAAGAGACCCAGTACTTC. Protein product: CSVDPGQGKETQYF. Drawing the rest from reference TRBV29-1 and TRBJ2-5, the complete variable domain is SAVISQKPSRDICQRGTSLTIQCQVDSQVTMMFWYRQQPGQSLTLIATANQGSEATYESGFVIDKFPISRPNLTFSTLTVSNMSPEDSSIYLCSVDPGQGKETQYFGPGTRLLVL.

The chain recombines TRBV11-1 with TRBJ2-7; 10 nucleotides agree with TRBD2. Germline loops: CDR1 SGHAT, CDR2 FQDESV (reference sequence). J lost 4 bases, V lost 5 bases, and 14 bases had no gene match. The CDR3 sequence is 17 residues long. CDR3 DNA sequence: TGTGCCAGCAGCGCATTTCCAAGCGGGAGGGCCGCGTACGAGCAGTACTTC. This translates into CASSAFPSGRAAYEQYF.